This TCR beta chain came from a study of beta chain features in type 1 diabetes. Whole-study context: Patients were similar to healthy donors in age and gender (as well as in cell yields).

Every isolated RNA sample was fully reverse transcribed, so sequencing captured expressed TCRB transcripts. The protocol was immunoSEQ multiplex PCR, while the TCRdb copy is restricted to in-frame clones and leaves out a portion. The data show approximately 46,000 clones, with approximately 44% seen just once and 0.13% held by the top ten. Study-level results: The study left unresolved whether HLA type influences TCRB rearrangement. When VDJ junctions were examined, type 1 diabetes patients showed fewer insertions and more deletions. The study found moderately but significantly shorter TCRB CDR3s in all four CD4+ subsets of Type 1 diabetes patients.

V was pared by 3 bases and J by 7 bases, with 12 bases between. CDR1 is MDHEN, CDR2 SYDVKM, per germline. The CDR3 length is 13 residues. As regards this clone: Antigen unknown.

Sequenced: stem cell memory CD4+ T cells from blood. The chain employs TRBV28 and TRBJ2-5; D gene unclear. This clonotype was obtained from a man aged 30 to 45 with type 1 diabetes. The CDR3 reads CASSFPQPSTQYF. The CDR3 coding sequence is TGTGCCAGCAGTTTCCCACAGCCGTCGACCCAGTACTTC.